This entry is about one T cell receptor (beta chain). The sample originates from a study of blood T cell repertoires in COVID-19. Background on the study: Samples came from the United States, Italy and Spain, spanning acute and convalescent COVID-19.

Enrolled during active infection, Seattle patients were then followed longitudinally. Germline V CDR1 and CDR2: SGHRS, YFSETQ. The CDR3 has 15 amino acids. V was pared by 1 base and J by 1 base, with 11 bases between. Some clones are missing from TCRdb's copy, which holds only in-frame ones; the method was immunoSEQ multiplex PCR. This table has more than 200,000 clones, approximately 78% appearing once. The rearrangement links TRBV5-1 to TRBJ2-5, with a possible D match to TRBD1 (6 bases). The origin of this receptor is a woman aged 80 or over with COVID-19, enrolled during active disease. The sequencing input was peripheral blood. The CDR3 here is CASSLTGSSQETQYF. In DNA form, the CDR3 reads TGCGCCAGCAGCTTGACAGGGTCTAGCCAAGAGACCCAGTACTTC.